The clone carrying this TCR beta chain was observed many times. One entry per CDR3 protein results from TCRdb running MiXCR on the 5' RACE reads. Of approximately 32,000 distinct CDR3 sequences detected, roughly a tenth appear once; the ten largest clones hold 9% to 15%. CDR1 is SGHRS and CDR2 is YFSETQ in the germline V gene. V lost 0 bases and J 0 bases, leaving 15 bases between the germline ends. CDR3 length: 17 amino acids. The data were obtained in a study of T cells after yellow fever vaccination. Findings and caveats of the study: The CD4 compartment and the CD8 compartment contained a small share of clonotypes in common.

This receptor was obtained from a man aged 18 to 29 who received the YFV17D yellow fever vaccine. This rearrangement joins TRBV5-1 to TRBJ1-1; D is possibly TRBD1 (6 bases). The sample consisted of PBMCs, either bulk or a sorted T-cell subset (CD4+, CD8+, memory, or dextramer-sorted; not recorded which), taken around 16 days after the first yellow fever vaccination. CDR3 bases: TGCGCCAGCAGCTTGGGGGGTCCCGGGGGCATGAACACTGAAGCTTTCTTT. It yields the protein CASSLGGPGGMNTEAFF.